Presented here are 2 T cell receptor beta chains from one specimen sequenced in a study of cytomegalovirus exposure and HLA in healthy donors. The PCR had 60 Vbeta and 13 Jbeta primers. Sequencing was performed with immunoSEQ multiplex PCR; in TCRdb, only in-frame clones are kept and a portion is missing. The top ten clones hold around 8.6% of a sample with under 300,000 clones, around 81% of them seen once. The material sequenced was PBMCs. These receptor sequences come from a woman between 55 and 75 years old in good health and CMV-seropositive.

The chain uses TRBV19 and TRBJ2-3, with TRBD2 matching over 10 bases. With V trimmed by 10 bases and J by 4 bases, 8 bases remained unmatched. The CDR3 sequence is 14 residues long. Per germline, CDR1 LNHDA and CDR2 SQIVND (reference sequence). CDR3 in DNA: TGTGCCACCACAGCGGGAGGGCCCCCAGATACGCAGTATTTT. The encoded protein is CATTAGGPPDTQYF.

This CDR3 is CASSSTTGNYGYTF. The DNA for the CDR3 is TGTGCCAGCAGCTCGACAACTGGTAACTATGGCTACACCTTC. This chain links TRBV11-1 with TRBJ1-2; D uncertain. V lost 4 bases and J 1 base, leaving 10 bases between the germline ends. From germline, CDR1 is SGHAT and CDR2 FQDESV (reference sequence). CDR3 length: 14 amino acids.